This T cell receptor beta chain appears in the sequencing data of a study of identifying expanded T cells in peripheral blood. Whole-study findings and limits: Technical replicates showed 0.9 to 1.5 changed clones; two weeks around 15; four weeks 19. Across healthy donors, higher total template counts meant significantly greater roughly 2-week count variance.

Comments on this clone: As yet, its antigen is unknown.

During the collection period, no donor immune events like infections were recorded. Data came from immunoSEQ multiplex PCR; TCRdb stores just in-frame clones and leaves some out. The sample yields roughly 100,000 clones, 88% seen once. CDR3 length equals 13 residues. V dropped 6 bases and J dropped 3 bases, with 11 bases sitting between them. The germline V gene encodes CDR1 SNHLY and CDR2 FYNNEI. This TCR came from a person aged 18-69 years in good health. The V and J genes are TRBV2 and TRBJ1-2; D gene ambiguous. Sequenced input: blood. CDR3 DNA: TGTGCCAGCAGACAGCCCATATACTATGGCTACACCTTC. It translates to CASRQPIYYGYTF.